This TCR beta chain came from a study of cytomegalovirus exposure and HLA in healthy donors. Overall study results and limits: Researchers catalogued about 150 TCR beta chains as cytomegalovirus-associated. Prior analysis indicated that the majority of TCR beta V segments exhibited productivity approximately 90% or approximately 30% of the time. Later on, a genetic analysis was performed. It linked a missense variant in DCLRE1C with V- and J-gene trimming of TCR beta.

Use of 60 Vbeta and 13 Jbeta primers characterized the PCR. The protocol was immunoSEQ multiplex PCR, while the TCRdb copy is restricted to in-frame clones and leaves out a portion. The profile shows fewer than 250,000 clones, just under 75% of them singletons. CDR1 MGHDK and CDR2 SYGVNS come from the germline V gene. The CDR3 totals 16 residues. V was clipped by 1 base and J by 8 bases; unmatched bases: 7. A word on this clone: Its cognate antigen is unknown.

The clonotype comes from a woman in her thirties in good health and CMV-seropositive. The V and J genes are TRBV25-1 and TRBJ2-1; 11 bases match TRBD2. Sequenced sample: PBMCs. The CDR3 spells CASSEFTSGSKDEQFF. In nucleotides, the CDR3 is TGTGCCAGCAGTGAATTCACTAGCGGGAGTAAGGATGAGCAGTTCTTC.